This T cell receptor beta chain was captured by sequencing in a study of Ad26.COV2.S vaccination and SARS-CoV-2 variants. Stated treatment: some 20 received Ad26.COV2.S at low or high dose, single or two shots; roughly five received placebo; per-sample allocation not given. Sampling was done on day 63 after the first vaccine or placebo injection. Vaccination used an Ad26 vector expressing Wuhan-strain SARS-CoV-2 spike. Measured with immunoSEQ multiplex PCR; TCRdb has only the in-frame clones, and not every one. This sample has hundreds of thousands of clones, with about nine tenths found just once. Germline CDR1 is MGHRA and CDR2 is YSYEKL. Deletions cut 0 bases from V and 5 bases from J, with 8 bases between. The CDR3 loop spans 14 amino acids.

The J gene is TRBJ2-1, the V gene TRBV4-1; D gene unclear. The sample in question was peripheral blood, obtained in a trial of Ad26.COV2.S vaccine versus placebo. This receptor was obtained from a person between 18 and 59 years old who received the Ad26.COV2.S COVID-19 vaccine or a placebo. The CDR3 DNA reads TGCGCCAGCAGCCAAGAGGCGAATCACAATGAGCAGTTCTTC. It translates to CASSQEANHNEQFF.